These 10 T cell receptor beta chains were all obtained from the same sample, sequenced in a study of identical twins. MiXCR, applied by TCRdb to the 5' RACE reads, yields one record per CDR3 protein. The sample has 350,000 to 500,000 distinct CDR3 sequences, 15% to 20% seen once. The sample consisted of naive T cells sorted from blood. Receptors originate from a man between 45 and 60 years old in good health.

This chain links TRBV6-5 with TRBJ2-1; TRBD1 agrees at 9 bases. The CDR3 is made up of 15 amino acids. Germline trimming cut 0 bases from V and 9 bases from J; bases unmatched to any gene: 6. Germline CDR1 and CDR2: MNHEY and SVGAGI. CDR3 DNA sequence: TGTGCCAGCAGTTACTCCGGGACAGGGTCAGGTGAGCAGTTCTTC. The encoded protein is CASSYSGTGSGEQFF.

This clonotype was counted a few times. The V and J genes are TRBV29-1 and TRBJ2-7, with 10 nucleotides matching TRBD2. The CDR3 loop spans 13 amino acids. Germline V gene lookup returns CDR1 SQVTM and CDR2 ANQGSEA. V trimming: 6 bases; J trimming: 2 bases; junction bases outside the gene matches: 4. CDR3 coding DNA: TGCAGCGTGATTAGCGGGGGGACCTACGAGCAGTACTTC. This codes for CSVISGGTYEQYF.

This clonotype turned up a few times. V gene TRBV5-1 combines with J gene TRBJ2-7; a weak D match, TRBD2 (6 bases). Germline V gives CDR1 SGHRS, CDR2 YFSETQ. This CDR3 is built from 16 residues. V was shortened by 6 bases and J by 1 base, with 20 bases between the two germline ends. The CDR3 bases are TGCGCCAGCACCCCCATTCTTAGGGAGGCGTCCTACGAGCAGTACTTC. It translates to CASTPILREASYEQYF.

This clonotype was detected ten times or more. The chain couples TRBV5-6 to TRBJ1-2; the match to TRBD1 covers 8 bases. V dropped 2 bases and J dropped 3; count of bases not matched to a gene: 6. Germline V gene data show CDR1 as SGHDT and CDR2 as YYEEEE. This CDR3 has 15 residues. Here the CDR3 DNA reads TGTGCCAGCAGCTTCGAGACAGGGGATTACTATGGCTACACCTTC. It codes for CASSFETGDYYGYTF.

The chain recombines TRBV5-1 with TRBJ2-1; 8 bases fit TRBD1. Per germline, CDR1 SGHRS and CDR2 YFSETQ. The ends lost 3 bases at V and 4 bases at J; junction bases unmatched: 9. CDR3 length equals 16 residues. CDR3 sequence reads: CASSSAQGEHYNEQFF. In DNA, the CDR3 is TGCGCCAGCAGCTCGGCACAGGGGGAACATTACAATGAGCAGTTCTTC.

The J gene is TRBJ2-7, the V gene TRBV2; no reliable D call. Trimming pared 7 bases from V and 1 base from J, leaving 14 bases between. CDR1 and CDR2 from the germline V gene are SNHLY and FYNNEI. The CDR3 loop spans 14 amino acids. The CDR3 DNA reads as TGTGCCAGCACAATGGACGCAGGATCCTACGAGCAGTACTTC. Translated, it gives CASTMDAGSYEQYF.

The gene calls are TRBV11-2 and TRBJ2-6; TRBD2 agrees at 7 bases. CDR1 SGHAT and CDR2 FQNNGV come from the germline V gene. The CDR3 length is 17 residues. Germline trimming cut 3 bases from V and 0 bases from J; bases unmatched to any gene: 5. CDR3 DNA: TGTGCCAGCAGCTTTACTAGCGTCCTCTCTGGGGCCAACGTCCTGACTTTC. This translates into CASSFTSVLSGANVLTF. The full variable domain, with the rest looked up from reference TRBV11-2 and TRBJ2-6, is EAGVAQSPRYKIIEKRQSVAFWCNPISGHATLYWYQQILGQGPKLLIQFQNNGVVDDSQLPKDRFSAERLKGVDSTLKIQPAKLEDSAVYLCASSFTSVLSGANVLTFGAGSRLTVL.

This clonotype was counted only a few times. The J gene is TRBJ1-5, the V gene TRBV10-3; D is possibly TRBD1 (6 bases). CDR3 length equals 12 residues. The V gene's germline CDR1 is ENHRY and CDR2 SYGVKD. V was cut by 8 bases and J by 4 bases, with 9 bases left in between. The CDR3 loop reads CAIGDKNQPQHF. CDR3 bases: TGTGCCATCGGGGACAAGAATCAGCCCCAGCATTTT.

The rearrangement joins TRBV5-8 to TRBJ1-6, with a weak D call TRBD1 (5 bases). CDR1 and CDR2 (germline): SGHTS, YDEGEE. The V end was cut by 4 bases, the J end by 9 bases, with 14 bases between. This CDR3 is built from 14 residues. CDR3 in amino acids: CASSQGKGSSPLHF. CDR3 sequence (DNA): TGTGCCAGCAGCCAGGGCAAGGGGAGTTCACCCCTCCACTTT. Full variable domain (missing parts from reference TRBV5-8 and TRBJ1-6): EAGVTQSPTHLIKTRGQQATLRCSPISGHTSVYWYQQALGLGLQFLLWYDEGEERNRGNFPPRFSGRQFPNYSSELNVNALELEDSALYLCASSQGKGSSPLHFGNGTRLTVT.

This clonotype was seen once. A much larger clone sits a single nucleotide away, making a read error possible. The chain recombines TRBV10-3 with TRBJ1-2, with D unclear. The length of the CDR3 is 16 residues. Deletions cut 3 bases from V and 4 bases from J, with 18 bases between. From germline, CDR1 is ENHRY and CDR2 SYGVKD. The CDR3 DNA follows: TGTGCCATCAGTGACATCTTGTGGGCACAGAGCTATGGCTACACCTTC. Its translation: CAISDILWAQSYGYTF.